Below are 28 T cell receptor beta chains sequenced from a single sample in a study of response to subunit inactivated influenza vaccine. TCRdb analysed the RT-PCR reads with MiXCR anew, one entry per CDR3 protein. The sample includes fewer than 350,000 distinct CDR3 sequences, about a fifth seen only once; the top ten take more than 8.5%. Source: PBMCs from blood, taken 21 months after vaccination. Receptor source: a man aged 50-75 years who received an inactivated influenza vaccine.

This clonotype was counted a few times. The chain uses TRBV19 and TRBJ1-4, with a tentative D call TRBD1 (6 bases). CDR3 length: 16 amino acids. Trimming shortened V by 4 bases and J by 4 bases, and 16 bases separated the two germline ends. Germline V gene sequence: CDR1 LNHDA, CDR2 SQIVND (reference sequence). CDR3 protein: CASSTARQVINEKLFF. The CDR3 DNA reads TGTGCCAGTAGTACCGCGCGACAGGTGATTAATGAAAAACTGTTTTTT.

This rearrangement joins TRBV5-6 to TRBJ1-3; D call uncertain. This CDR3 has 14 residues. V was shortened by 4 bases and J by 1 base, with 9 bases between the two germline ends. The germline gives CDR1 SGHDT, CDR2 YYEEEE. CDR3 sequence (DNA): TGTGCCAGCAGCGCCCCGGGATCTGGAAACACCATATATTTT. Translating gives CASSAPGSGNTIYF.

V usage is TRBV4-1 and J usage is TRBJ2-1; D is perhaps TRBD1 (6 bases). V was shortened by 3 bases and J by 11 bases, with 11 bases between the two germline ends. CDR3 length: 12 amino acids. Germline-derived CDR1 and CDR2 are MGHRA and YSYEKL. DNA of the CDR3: TGCGCCAGCAGCCAGGCAGGGGTCAAGCAGTTCTTC. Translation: CASSQAGVKQFF.

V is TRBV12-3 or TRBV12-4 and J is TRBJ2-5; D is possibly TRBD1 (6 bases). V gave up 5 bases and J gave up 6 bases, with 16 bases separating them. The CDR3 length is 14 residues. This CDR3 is CASSKVAGAKTQYF. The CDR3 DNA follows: TGTGCCAGCAGTAAAGTTGCAGGGGCAAAGACCCAGTACTTC.

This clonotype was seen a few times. The CDR3 nucleotides are TGTGCCAGCAGCGTAGAGGTGAAAGGCGAAGCTTTCTTT. It codes for CASSVEVKGEAFF. This sequence joins TRBV9 and TRBJ1-1; D remains ambiguous. V was cut by 0 bases and J by 8 bases, with 11 bases left in between. Germline loops: CDR1 SGDLS, CDR2 YYNGEE. The CDR3 totals 13 residues.

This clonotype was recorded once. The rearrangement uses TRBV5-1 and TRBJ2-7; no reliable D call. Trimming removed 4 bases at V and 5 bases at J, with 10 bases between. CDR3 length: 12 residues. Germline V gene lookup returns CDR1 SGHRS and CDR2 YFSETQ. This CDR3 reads CASSPDNHEQYF. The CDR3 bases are TGCGCCAGCAGCCCCGATAACCACGAGCAGTACTTC.

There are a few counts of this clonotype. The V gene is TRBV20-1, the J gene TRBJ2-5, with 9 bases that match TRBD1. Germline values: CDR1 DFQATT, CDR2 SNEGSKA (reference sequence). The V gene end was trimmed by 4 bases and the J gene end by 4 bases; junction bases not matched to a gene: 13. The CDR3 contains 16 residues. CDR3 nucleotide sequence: TGCAGTGCTAATCAAGGACAGGGGATTGATTTAGAGACCCAGTACTTC. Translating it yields CSANQGQGIDLETQYF.

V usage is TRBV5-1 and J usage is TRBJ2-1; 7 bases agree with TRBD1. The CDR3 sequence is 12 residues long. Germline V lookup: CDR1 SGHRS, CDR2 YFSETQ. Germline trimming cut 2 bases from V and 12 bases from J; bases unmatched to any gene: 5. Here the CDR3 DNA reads TGCGCCAGCAGCTTCGACCAGGGGGTGCAGTTCTTC. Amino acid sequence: CASSFDQGVQFF.

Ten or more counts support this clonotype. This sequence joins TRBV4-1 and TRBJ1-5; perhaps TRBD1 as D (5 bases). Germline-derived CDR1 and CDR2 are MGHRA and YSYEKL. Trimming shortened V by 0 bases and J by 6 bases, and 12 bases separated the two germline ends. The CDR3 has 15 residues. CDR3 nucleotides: TGCGCCAGCAGCCAAGATCGGAGGGGCTCTCAGCCCCAGCATTTT. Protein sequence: CASSQDRRGSQPQHF.

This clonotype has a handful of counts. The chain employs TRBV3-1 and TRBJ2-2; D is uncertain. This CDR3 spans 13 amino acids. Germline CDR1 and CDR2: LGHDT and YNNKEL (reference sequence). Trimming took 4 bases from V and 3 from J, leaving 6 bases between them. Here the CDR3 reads CASSRLDTGELFF. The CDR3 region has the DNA TGTGCCAGCAGCCGCCTGGACACCGGGGAGCTGTTTTTT. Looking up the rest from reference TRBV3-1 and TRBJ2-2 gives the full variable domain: DTAVSQTPKYLVTQMGNDKSIKCEQNLGHDTMYWYKQDSKKFLKIMFSYNNKELIINETVPNRFSPKSPDKAHLNLHINSLELGDSAVYFCASSRLDTGELFFGEGSRLTVL.

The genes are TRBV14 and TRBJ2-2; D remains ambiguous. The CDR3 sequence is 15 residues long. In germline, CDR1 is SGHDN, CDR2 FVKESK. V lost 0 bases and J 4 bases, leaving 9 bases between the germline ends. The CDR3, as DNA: TGTGCCAGCAGCCAAGAAACCTTAACCACCGGGGAGCTGTTTTTT. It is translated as CASSQETLTTGELFF.

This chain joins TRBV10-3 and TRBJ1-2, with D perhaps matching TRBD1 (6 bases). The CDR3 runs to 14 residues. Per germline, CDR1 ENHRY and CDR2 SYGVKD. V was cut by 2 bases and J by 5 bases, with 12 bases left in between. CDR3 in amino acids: CAISEGAGEYGYTF. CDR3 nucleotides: TGTGCCATCAGTGAGGGAGCAGGGGAGTATGGCTACACCTTC.

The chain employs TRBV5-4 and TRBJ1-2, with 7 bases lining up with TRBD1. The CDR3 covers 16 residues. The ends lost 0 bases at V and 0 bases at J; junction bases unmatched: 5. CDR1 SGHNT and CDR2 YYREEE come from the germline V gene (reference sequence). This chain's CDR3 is CASSLGGTEANYGYTF. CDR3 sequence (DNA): TGTGCCAGCAGCTTGGGGGGGACAGAAGCTAACTATGGCTACACCTTC.

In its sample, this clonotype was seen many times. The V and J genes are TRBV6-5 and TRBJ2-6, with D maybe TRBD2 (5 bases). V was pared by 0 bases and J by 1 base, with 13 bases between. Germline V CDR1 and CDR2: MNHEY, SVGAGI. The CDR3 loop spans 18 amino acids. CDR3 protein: CASSYSDGRRSGANVLTF. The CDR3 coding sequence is TGTGCCAGCAGTTACTCGGACGGCAGGAGGTCTGGGGCCAACGTCCTGACTTTC.

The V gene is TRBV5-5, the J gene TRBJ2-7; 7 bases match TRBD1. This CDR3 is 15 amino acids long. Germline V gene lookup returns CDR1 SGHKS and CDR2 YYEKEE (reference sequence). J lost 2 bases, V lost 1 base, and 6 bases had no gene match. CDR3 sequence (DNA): TGTGCCAGCAGCTTGCCGGGACAGCAAGCCTACGAGCAGTACTTC. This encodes CASSLPGQQAYEQYF.

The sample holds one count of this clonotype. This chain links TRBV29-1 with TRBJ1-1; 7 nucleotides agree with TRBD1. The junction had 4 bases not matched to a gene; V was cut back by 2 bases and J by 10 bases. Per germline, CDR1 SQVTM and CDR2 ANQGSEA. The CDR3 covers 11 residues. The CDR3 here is CSVESTGRAFF. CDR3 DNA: TGCAGCGTTGAATCGACAGGGAGAGCTTTCTTT.

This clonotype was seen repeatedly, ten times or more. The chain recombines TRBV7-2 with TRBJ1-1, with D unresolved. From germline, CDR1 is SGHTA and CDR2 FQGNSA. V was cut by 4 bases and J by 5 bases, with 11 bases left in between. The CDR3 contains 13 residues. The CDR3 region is CASSSWGGTEAFF. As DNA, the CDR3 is TGTGCCAGCAGCTCCTGGGGTGGGACTGAAGCTTTCTTT.

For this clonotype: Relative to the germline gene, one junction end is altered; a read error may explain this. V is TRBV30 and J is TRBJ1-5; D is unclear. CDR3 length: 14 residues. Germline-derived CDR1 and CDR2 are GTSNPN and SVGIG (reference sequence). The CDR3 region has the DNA TGTGCCTGGAGCGTTCAAGGGAGGCCTCAGGCCCAGCATTTT. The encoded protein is CAWSVQGRPQAQHF.

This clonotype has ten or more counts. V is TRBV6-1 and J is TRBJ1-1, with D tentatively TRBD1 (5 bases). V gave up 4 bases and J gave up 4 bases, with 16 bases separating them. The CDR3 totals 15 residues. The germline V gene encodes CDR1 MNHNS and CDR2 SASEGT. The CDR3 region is CASSAPTDIPTEAFF. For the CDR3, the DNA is TGTGCCAGCAGTGCACCGACAGACATTCCCACTGAAGCTTTCTTT.

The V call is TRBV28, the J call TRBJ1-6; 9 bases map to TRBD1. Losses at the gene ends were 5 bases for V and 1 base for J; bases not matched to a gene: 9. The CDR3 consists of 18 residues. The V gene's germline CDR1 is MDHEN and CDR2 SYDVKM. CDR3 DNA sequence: TGTGCCAGCAGTAAACCCGGACAGGGGAGTTCCTATAATTCACCCCTCCACTTT. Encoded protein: CASSKPGQGSSYNSPLHF.

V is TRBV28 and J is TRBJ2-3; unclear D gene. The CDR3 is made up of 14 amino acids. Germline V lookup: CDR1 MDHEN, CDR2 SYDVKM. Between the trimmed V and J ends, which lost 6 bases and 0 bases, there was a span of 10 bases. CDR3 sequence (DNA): TGTGCCAGCAGGCGTCTGCAGAGCACAGATACGCAGTATTTT. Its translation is CASRRLQSTDTQYF.

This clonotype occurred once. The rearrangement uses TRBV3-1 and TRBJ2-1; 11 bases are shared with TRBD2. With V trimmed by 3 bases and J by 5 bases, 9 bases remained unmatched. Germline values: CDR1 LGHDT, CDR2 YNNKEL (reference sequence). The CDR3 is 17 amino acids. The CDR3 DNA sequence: TGTGCCAGCAGCCAGGAAAGACTAGCGGGGCACAACAATGAGCAGTTCTTC. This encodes CASSQERLAGHNNEQFF.

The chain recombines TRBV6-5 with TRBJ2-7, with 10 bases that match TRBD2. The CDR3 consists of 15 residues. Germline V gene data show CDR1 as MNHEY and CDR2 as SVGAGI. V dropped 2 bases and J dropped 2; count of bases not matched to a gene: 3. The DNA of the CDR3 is TGTGCCAGCAGTTACGGTAGCGGGAGGCCCTACGAGCAGTACTTC. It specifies CASSYGSGRPYEQYF.

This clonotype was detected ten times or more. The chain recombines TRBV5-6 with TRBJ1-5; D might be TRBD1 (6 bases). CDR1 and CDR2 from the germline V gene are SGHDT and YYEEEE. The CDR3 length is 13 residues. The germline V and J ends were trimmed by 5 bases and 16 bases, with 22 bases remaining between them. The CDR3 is CASSLRGPGTQHF. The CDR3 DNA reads TGTGCCAGCAGTTTACGGGGACCCGGGACACAACATTTT. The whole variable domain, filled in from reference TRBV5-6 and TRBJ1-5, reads DAGVTQSPTHLIKTRGQQVTLRCSPKSGHDTVSWYQQALGQGPQFIFQYYEEEERQRGNFPDRFSGHQFPNYSSELNVNALLLGDSALYLCASSLRGPGTQHFGDGTRLSIL.

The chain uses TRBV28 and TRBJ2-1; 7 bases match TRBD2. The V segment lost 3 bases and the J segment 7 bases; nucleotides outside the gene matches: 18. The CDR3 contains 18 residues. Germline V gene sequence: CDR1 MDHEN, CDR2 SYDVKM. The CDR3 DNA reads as TGTGCCAGCAGTTTGCCCGGGACTAACAATCTACTGGGGAATGAGCAGTTCTTC. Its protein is CASSLPGTNNLLGNEQFF. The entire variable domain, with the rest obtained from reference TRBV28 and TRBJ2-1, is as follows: DVKVTQSSRYLVKRTGEKVFLECVQDMDHENMFWYRQDPGLGLRLIYFSYDVKMKEKGDIPEGYSVSREKKERFSLILESASTNQTSMYLCASSLPGTNNLLGNEQFFGPGTRLTVL.

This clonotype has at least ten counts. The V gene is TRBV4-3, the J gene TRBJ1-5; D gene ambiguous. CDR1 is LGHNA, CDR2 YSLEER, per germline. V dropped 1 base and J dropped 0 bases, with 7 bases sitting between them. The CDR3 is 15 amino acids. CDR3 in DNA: TGCGCCAGCAGCCAAGGAGGAAATAGCAATCAGCCCCAGCATTTT. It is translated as CASSQGGNSNQPQHF.

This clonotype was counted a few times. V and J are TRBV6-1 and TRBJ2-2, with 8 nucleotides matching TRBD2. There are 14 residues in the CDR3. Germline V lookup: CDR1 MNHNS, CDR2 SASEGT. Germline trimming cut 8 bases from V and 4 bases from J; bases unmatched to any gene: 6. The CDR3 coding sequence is TGTGCCAGCTCGGGGGGGACAAGCACCGGGGAGCTGTTTTTT. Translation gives CASSGGTSTGELFF.

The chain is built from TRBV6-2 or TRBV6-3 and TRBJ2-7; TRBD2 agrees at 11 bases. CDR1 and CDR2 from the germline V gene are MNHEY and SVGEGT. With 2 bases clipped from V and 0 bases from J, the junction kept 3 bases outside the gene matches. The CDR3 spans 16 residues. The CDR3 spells CASSYRLAGSSYEQYF. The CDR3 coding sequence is TGTGCCAGCAGTTACCGACTAGCGGGGAGCTCCTACGAGCAGTACTTC.